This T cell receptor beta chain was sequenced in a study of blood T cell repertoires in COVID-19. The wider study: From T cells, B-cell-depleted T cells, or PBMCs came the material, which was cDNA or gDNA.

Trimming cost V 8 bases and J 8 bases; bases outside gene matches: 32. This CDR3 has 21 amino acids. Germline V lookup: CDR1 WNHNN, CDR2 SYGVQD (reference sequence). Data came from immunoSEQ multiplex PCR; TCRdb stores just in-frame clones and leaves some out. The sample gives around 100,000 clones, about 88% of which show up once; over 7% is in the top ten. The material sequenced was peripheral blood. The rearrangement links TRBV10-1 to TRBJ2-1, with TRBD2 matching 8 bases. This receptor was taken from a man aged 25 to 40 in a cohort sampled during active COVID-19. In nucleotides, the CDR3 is TGCGCCAGCCTAAAAAAAAAGGGCCCGGGACTAGGTAGAATTATCGGCGATGAGCAGTTCTTC. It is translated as CASLKKKGPGLGRIIGDEQFF.